This TCR beta chain was captured in a study of blood T cell repertoires in COVID-19. Per the original methods: Estimates of nucleated cell counts were drawn from the amplification of reference gene primers. Profiled with immunoSEQ multiplex PCR; TCRdb holds only in-frame clones, not every one. That table supplies the V and J calls and clone size; D and trimming were determined from the DNA. The sample shows roughly 190,000 clones, 88% of them seen only once. This clone has just one count. V shed 3 bases and J 4 bases; nucleotides not matched to a gene: 5. The CDR3 runs to 14 residues. From germline, CDR1 is SNHLY and CDR2 FYNNEI.

The sequenced sample consisted of peripheral blood. This TCR was recovered from a man aged 35 to 55 with active or convalescent COVID-19. J is TRBJ2-7 and V is TRBV2; 8 bases fit TRBD2. The CDR3: CASSDEREWYEQYF. CDR3 DNA sequence: TGTGCCAGCAGTGATGAGCGGGAGTGGTACGAGCAGTACTTC.